This T cell receptor (beta chain) was identified in a study of cytomegalovirus exposure and HLA in healthy donors. From germline, CDR1 is SEHNR and CDR2 FQNEAQ (reference sequence). The CDR3 contains 13 residues. Turning to this clone: Its cognate antigen is unknown. An end of the junction differs from the germline gene, which may be a read error.

Findings and caveats of the study: Later analysis demonstrated an association between a missense DCLRE1C variant and TCR beta V- and J-gene trimming. In presence/absence analyses, roughly uniform sequencing depth across donors was assumed.

Donors counted as nominally healthy when sampled, yet unrecorded immune exposures were likely. With 60 Vbeta and 13 Jbeta primers, the PCR was carried out. TCRdb's table, derived via immunoSEQ multiplex PCR, lists solely in-frame clones and lacks some. The table lists fewer than 250,000 clones, approximately 70% of them singletons, with 1.5% to 2% in the top ten. The chain is built from TRBV7-9 and TRBJ1-2, with unresolved D. The origin of this receptor is a woman in her 30s in good health and CMV-seronegative. Sequencing was performed on PBMCs. The CDR3 nucleotides read TGTTCCAGCAGCTTATTGCAGGTCTATGGCTACACCTTC. Translation: CSSSLLQVYGYTF.